These 19 T cell receptor beta chains were sequenced from one sample in a study of T cell repertoires in cytomegalovirus infection. TCRdb independently ran MiXCR on the reads; one entry per CDR3 protein. This sample has roughly 800,000 distinct CDR3 sequences, with almost 30% found just once. Which antigens these TCRs recognize remains unknown. The sequencing used cultured CD8+ T cells from PBMCs, collected from culture after CMV antigen stimulation. Receptor source: a human donor in good health (CMV status not recorded). Some clones in this sample may be carry-over from other donors' samples.

This clonotype turned up a few times. The chain combines TRBV9 with TRBJ1-5, with D perhaps TRBD1 (5 bases). Germline V gene sequence: CDR1 SGDLS, CDR2 YYNGEE. The ends were cut back, 0 bases at V and 0 bases at J, with 13 bases in the middle. CDR3 length: 17 amino acids. For the CDR3, the DNA is TGTGCCAGCAGCGTAGAAGGGGCGCCTTATAGCAATCAGCCCCAGCATTTT. This encodes CASSVEGAPYSNQPQHF.

This clonotype was seen at least ten times. The chain links TRBV7-6 to TRBJ2-5; 8 nucleotides align to TRBD1. Germline loops: CDR1 SGHVS, CDR2 FNYEAQ. The CDR3 contains 17 residues. Germline trimming cut 0 bases from V and 5 bases from J; bases unmatched to any gene: 11. The CDR3 DNA reads TGTGCCAGCAGCTTAGCGCAGTTCGGCAGGGGGCATGAGACCCAGTACTTC. Translation: CASSLAQFGRGHETQYF.

In this sample, this clonotype turned up a few times. The rearrangement links TRBV19 to TRBJ2-1; weak D call: TRBD2 (7 bases). The CDR3 is 15 residues long. Germline-derived CDR1 and CDR2 are LNHDA and SQIVND (reference sequence). Between the trimmed V and J ends, which lost 5 bases and 7 bases, there was a span of 18 bases. CDR3 amino acids: CASSLSRGAGNEQFF. In DNA, the CDR3 is TGTGCCAGTAGTCTCAGCCGGGGGGCGGGAAATGAGCAGTTCTTC.

There are many counts of this clonotype. The chain links TRBV6-5 to TRBJ2-7; no reliable D call. CDR3 length: 12 amino acids. Germline V gene data show CDR1 as MNHEY and CDR2 as SVGAGI. Trimming cost V 2 bases and J 6 bases, with 8 bases left between them. Written as DNA, the CDR3 is TGTGCCAGCAGTTACCCTGTTGGCGAGCAGTACTTC. Translating it yields CASSYPVGEQYF.

The chain joins TRBV6-5 to TRBJ1-2; a weak D match, TRBD1 (5 bases). V was shortened by 6 bases and J by 2 bases, with 22 bases between the two germline ends. The CDR3 sequence is 17 residues long. CDR1 and CDR2 (germline): MNHEY, SVGAGI. For the CDR3, the DNA is TGTGCCAGCAGCCCCGGGGACGGATACGACCGAAACTATGGCTACACCTTC. Its protein is CASSPGDGYDRNYGYTF.

This rearrangement joins TRBV6-5 to TRBJ2-7; perhaps TRBD1 as D (6 bases). V was pared by 2 bases and J by 3 bases, with 14 bases between. CDR1 and CDR2 (germline): MNHEY, SVGAGI. The CDR3 loop spans 15 amino acids. CDR3 in amino acids: CASSYRWDTNYEQYF. The CDR3 bases are TGTGCCAGCAGTTACCGTTGGGACACCAACTACGAGCAGTACTTC.

This chain connects TRBV7-2 to TRBJ2-3; 10 bases map to TRBD2. The CDR3 has 14 amino acids. CDR1 and CDR2 (germline): SGHTA, FQGNSA. With V trimmed by 10 bases and J by 3 bases, 7 bases remained unmatched. CDR3 amino acids: CATQAGGLTDTQYF. The CDR3, as DNA: TGTGCCACCCAAGCGGGGGGGTTGACAGATACGCAGTATTTT.

This clonotype was counted only a few times. This rearrangement joins TRBV11-1 to TRBJ1-2; D perhaps matches TRBD1 (5 bases). The CDR3 totals 15 residues. The V end lost 3 bases, the J end lost 0 bases, and 11 bases lay between the germline ends. Germline CDR1 is SGHAT and CDR2 is FQDESV (reference sequence). CDR3 sequence: CASSFDAGPNYGYTF. CDR3 DNA sequence: TGTGCCAGCAGCTTCGACGCGGGACCTAACTATGGCTACACCTTC.

This clonotype was seen more than once but under ten times. This chain links TRBV6-2 or TRBV6-3 with TRBJ2-1, with D possibly called TRBD1 or TRBD2 (6 bases each). There are 15 residues in the CDR3. Germline V gene data show CDR1 as MNHEY and CDR2 as SVGEGT. Trimming removed 7 bases from V and 2 bases from J, with 15 bases in between. CDR3 sequence: CASNIMGGTYNEQFF. In DNA form, the CDR3 reads TGTGCCAGCAACATTATGGGGGGCACCTACAATGAGCAGTTCTTC.

The chain has TRBV6-1 and TRBJ2-5, with 7 nucleotides matching TRBD2. CDR3 length: 15 amino acids. Germline CDR1 is MNHNS and CDR2 is SASEGT. V trimming: 1 base; J trimming: 6 bases; junction bases outside the gene matches: 8. The CDR3 DNA is TGTGCCAGCAGTGAAGAGAACGGGGGAGGGAAGACCCAGTACTTC. Translated: CASSEENGGGKTQYF.

The rearrangement links TRBV6-1 to TRBJ2-7; the D gene could be TRBD1 or TRBD2 (5 bases each). The V gene's germline CDR1 is MNHNS and CDR2 SASEGT. The CDR3 extends over 17 amino acids. Trimming took 6 bases from V and 3 from J, leaving 24 bases between them. The CDR3 here is CASRSLGRIVGDYEQYF. CDR3 in DNA: TGTGCCAGCAGGAGCCTCGGACGGATCGTGGGGGACTACGAGCAGTACTTC.

This clonotype was counted only a few times. The rearrangement links TRBV19 to TRBJ2-3; possibly TRBD2 for D (5 bases). Trimming shortened V by 3 bases and J by 4 bases, and 20 bases separated the two germline ends. The CDR3 runs 17 residues. CDR1 and CDR2 (germline): LNHDA, SQIVND (reference sequence). CDR3 sequence: CASSIDDAGGMADTQYF. The CDR3 region has the DNA TGTGCCAGTAGTATTGACGATGCGGGTGGAATGGCAGATACGCAGTATTTT.

CDR3 coding DNA: TGTGCCAGCAGCTTGGACAGGGAGCCAAACTACGAGCAGTACTTC. Its translation is CASSLDREPNYEQYF. The chain employs TRBV5-4 and TRBJ2-7, with D perhaps matching TRBD1 (6 bases). Per the germline V gene, CDR1 is SGHNT and CDR2 is YYREEE (reference sequence). The CDR3 runs to 15 residues. V lost 0 bases and J lost 3, with 13 bases in between.

This clonotype was recorded a few times. The genes are TRBV7-6 and TRBJ2-5, with D possibly called TRBD1 or TRBD2 (6 bases each). From germline, CDR1 is SGHVS and CDR2 FNYEAQ. Trimming pared 0 bases from V and 5 bases from J, leaving 13 bases between. The CDR3 runs to 15 residues. This CDR3 reads CASSLAWGAGETQYF. The CDR3 DNA reads TGTGCCAGCAGCTTAGCGTGGGGGGCCGGGGAGACCCAGTACTTC.

Worth noting for this clonotype: This clone may be a read error of a much larger clone one base away. The CDR3 sequence: CASSSTETGGVWYEQFF. CDR3 coding DNA: TGTGCCAGCAGCTCAACCGAGACAGGGGGCGTTTGGTATGAGCAGTTCTTC. The V call is TRBV7-9, the J call TRBJ2-1; TRBD1 matches at 10 bases. Germline loops: CDR1 SEHNR, CDR2 FQNEAQ (reference sequence). The V gene end was trimmed by 4 bases and the J gene end by 8 bases; junction bases not matched to a gene: 14. The CDR3 has 17 amino acids.

This clonotype was detected only a few times. The V call is TRBV2, the J call TRBJ1-1; D unresolved. The V and J ends lost 7 bases and 0 bases respectively, with 6 bases between them. The germline V gene has CDR1 SNHLY and CDR2 FYNNEI. The CDR3 contains 12 residues. CDR3 sequence reads: CASIRMNTEAFF. The CDR3 DNA reads TGTGCCAGCATCCGCATGAACACTGAAGCTTTCTTT.

The chain uses TRBV14 and TRBJ2-7; unclear D gene. In germline, CDR1 is SGHDN, CDR2 FVKESK. Trimming removed 4 bases at V and 0 bases at J, with 10 bases between. This CDR3 has 14 amino acids. CDR3 loop: CASSPDQFSYEQYF. The CDR3 DNA is TGTGCCAGCAGCCCAGATCAATTCTCCTACGAGCAGTACTTC.

In its sample, this clonotype was seen a few times. The V call is TRBV27, the J call TRBJ1-6; TRBD1 matches 8 bases. V was clipped by 5 bases and J by 8 bases; unmatched bases: 8. CDR3 length: 15 amino acids. Germline values: CDR1 MNHEY, CDR2 SMNVEV (reference sequence). The chain's CDR3 is CASSTPGGAYSPLHF. The CDR3 nucleotides are TGTGCCAGCAGTACCCCAGGGGGCGCTTATTCACCCCTCCACTTT.

The chain is built from TRBV6-8 and TRBJ2-7; tentatively, D is TRBD1 (6 bases). Germline CDR1 is MNHGY and CDR2 is SAAAGT. V lost 9 bases and J 2 bases, leaving 20 bases between the germline ends. The CDR3 spans 15 residues. CDR3: CARSSNRAEAYEQYV. The CDR3 DNA is TGTGCCAGGAGCTCGAACAGGGCAGAAGCCTACGAGCAGTACGTC.